Listed here are 14 T cell receptor beta chains from one sample, sequenced in a study of blood T cell repertoires in COVID-19. Produced via immunoSEQ multiplex PCR; TCRdb's table is partial and in-frame only. The sample comprises 350,000 to 400,000 clones, more than 85% of which are singletons, and 0.8% to 0.9% rests with the top ten. The sequenced sample consisted of PBMCs or T cells enriched from blood (not recorded which). These receptors originate from a woman between 40 and 50 years old who had been exposed to COVID-19.

The chain recombines TRBV11-3 with TRBJ2-2, with 7 bases matching TRBD2. J gave up 3 bases and V 5 bases, and 12 bases lay outside the gene matches. CDR1 SGHNT and CDR2 YENEEA come from the germline V gene. The CDR3 is 17 amino acids. The CDR3 spells CASSRGVLADYTGELFF. The CDR3 bases are TGTGCCAGCAGCCGAGGGGTTCTAGCGGATTACACCGGGGAGCTGTTTTTT.

J is TRBJ1-3 and V is TRBV12-5; tentative D call: TRBD1 (6 bases). The V gene lost 4 bases and the J gene lost 4 bases, with 17 bases spanning the gap. The CDR3 sequence is 16 residues long. CDR1 LGHNT and CDR2 FRNRAP come from the germline V gene. The CDR3 here is CASGYLATGIGNTIYF. CDR3 DNA: TGTGCTAGTGGTTACCTCGCCACAGGGATCGGAAACACCATATATTTT.

As DNA, the CDR3 is TGTGCCAGCAGCTACACAGCGGGGGCCAACTATGGCTACACCTTC. It encodes CASSYTAGANYGYTF. The rearrangement joins TRBV5-4 to TRBJ1-2; D is possibly TRBD1 (6 bases). V was trimmed by 3 bases and J by 2 bases, leaving 14 bases between them. CDR3 length: 15 residues. Per germline, CDR1 SGHNT and CDR2 YYREEE (reference sequence).

The chain recombines TRBV9 with TRBJ2-1; 10 bases agree with TRBD2. The CDR3 is 16 residues long. Germline CDR1 and CDR2: SGDLS and YYNGEE. The junction had 10 bases not matched to a gene; V was cut back by 0 bases and J by 10 bases. This chain's CDR3 is CASSVANLAGAGEQFF. In nucleotides, the CDR3 is TGTGCCAGCAGCGTAGCTAACCTAGCGGGGGCGGGGGAGCAGTTCTTC. The variable domain in full, with the rest retrieved from reference TRBV9 and TRBJ2-1, is DSGVTQTPKHLITATGQRVTLRCSPRSGDLSVYWYQQSLDQGLQFLIQYYNGEERAKGNILERFSAQQFPDLHSELNLSSLELGDSALYFCASSVANLAGAGEQFFGPGTRLTVL.

A remark on this clone: At one of its ends the junction is not consistent with the germline gene, which may arise from a read error. This chain links TRBV7-7 with TRBJ2-3, with 11 bases identical to TRBD2. CDR1 and CDR2 from the germline V gene are SSHAT and FNYEAQ (reference sequence). This CDR3 has 15 amino acids. The CDR3 protein is CASSLVAGGTDTQYF. Here the CDR3 DNA reads TGTGCTAGCAGCTTAGTAGCGGGGGGGACAGATACGCAGTATTTT.

This chain connects TRBV5-4 to TRBJ1-3, with 8 bases lining up with TRBD1. Trimming took 0 bases from V and 8 from J; bases not matched to a gene: 4. The CDR3 loop spans 14 amino acids. In germline, CDR1 is SGHNT, CDR2 YYREEE (reference sequence). Here the CDR3 reads CASSLGQGRDTIYF. The CDR3 bases are TGTGCCAGCAGCTTGGGACAGGGGCGAGACACCATATATTTT.

The CDR3 protein is CASSQGFDYGYTF. The DNA for the CDR3 is TGTGCCAGCAGCCAGGGCTTCGACTATGGCTACACCTTC. The rearrangement uses TRBV3-1 (or the pseudogene TRBV3-2) and TRBJ1-2; D gene unclear. The germline V gene encodes CDR1 LGHDT and CDR2 YNNKEL (reference sequence). The ends were cut back, 3 bases at V and 3 bases at J, with 8 bases in the middle. The CDR3 has 13 residues.

This chain uses TRBV13 with TRBJ2-7; D may be TRBD2 (6 bases). Looked up from germline, CDR1 is PRHDT and CDR2 is FYEKMQ (reference sequence). V lost 6 bases to trimming and J lost 0 bases, with 12 bases between them. The CDR3 is made up of 14 amino acids. CDR3 amino acids: CASSPGTSSYEQYF. The CDR3 DNA reads as TGTGCCAGCAGTCCCGGGACTTCCTCCTACGAGCAGTACTTC.

CDR3 sequence (DNA): TGTGCCAGCAGCCTACGGGGAAACTCCTACAATGAGCAGTTCTTC. Translating gives CASSLRGNSYNEQFF. The gene calls are TRBV3-1 (or the pseudogene TRBV3-2) and TRBJ2-1, with D possibly matching TRBD2 (5 bases). Trimming left V 4 bases short and J 0 bases short, with 10 bases between. CDR3 length: 15 residues. Germline V CDR1 and CDR2: LGHDT, YNNKEL (reference sequence).

The rearrangement links TRBV24-1 to TRBJ2-5; TRBD2 aligns across 9 bases. V was pared by 4 bases and J by 5 bases, with 7 bases of the junction left unmatched. Germline V gene lookup returns CDR1 KGHDR and CDR2 SFDVKD. The CDR3 is 15 residues long. The CDR3 bases are TGTGCCACCAGTGAGCAAGCGGGAGGCTGGGAGACCCAGTACTTC. Translation: CATSEQAGGWETQYF.

This clone showed up just once. V usage is TRBV29-1 and J usage is TRBJ2-5; unclear D gene. Germline V lookup: CDR1 SQVTM, CDR2 ANQGSEA. The CDR3 is made up of 11 amino acids. V shed 3 bases and J shed 2 bases, with 4 bases lying between them. The CDR3 is CSVDVQETQYF. DNA of the CDR3: TGCAGCGTTGACGTACAAGAGACCCAGTACTTC.

CDR3 sequence reads: CASSASRGRGEKLFF. The CDR3 nucleotides are TGTGCCAGCAGCGCATCTAGGGGGAGAGGTGAAAAACTGTTTTTT. The V and J genes are TRBV13 and TRBJ1-4; possible D gene TRBD1, 6 bases. Germline CDR1 reads PRHDT; CDR2 reads FYEKMQ (reference sequence). This CDR3 comprises 15 residues. The ends were cut back, 5 bases at V and 7 bases at J, with 17 bases in the middle.

The chain uses TRBV19 and TRBJ2-5; unclear D gene. The CDR3 sequence is 13 residues long. Trimming removed 3 bases from V and 2 bases from J, with 7 bases in between. CDR1 and CDR2 (germline): LNHDA, SQIVND (reference sequence). CDR3 residues: CASSMNRQETQYF. Here the CDR3 DNA reads TGTGCCAGTAGTATGAATAGACAAGAGACCCAGTACTTC.

This clone was observed once. The rearrangement joins TRBV5-1 to TRBJ1-1, with D hard to call. This CDR3 spans 13 amino acids. Trimming removed 9 bases from V and 5 bases from J, with 17 bases in between. Germline V gene data show CDR1 as SGHRS and CDR2 as YFSETQ. DNA of the CDR3: TGCGCCACCCGTCAGCAGCGTCGGACTGAAGCTTTCTTT. Translating gives CATRQQRRTEAFF.